Below, 17 T cell receptor beta chains from the same sample are listed, as sequenced in a study of T cells in Graves' hyperthyroidism and ophthalmopathy. Amplification of TCR beta CDR3 regions used RNA as the template. With the HTBI primer set, the TCR CDR3 went through a first round of RT-PCR. TCRdb re-called the multiplex PCR reads with MiXCR, one entry per CDR3 protein. The data contain around 600,000 distinct CDR3 sequences, around 15% of them seen just once; the ten biggest clones take up more than 3%. The sample was blood. The receptors derive from a woman aged 40 to 49 with Graves' ophthalmopathy.

At least ten counts were recorded for this clonotype. This chain links TRBV2 with TRBJ1-6, with unresolved D. Germline CDR1 is SNHLY and CDR2 is FYNNEI. Deletions cut 3 bases from V and 7 bases from J, with 13 bases between. The CDR3 is made up of 15 amino acids. DNA for the CDR3: TGTGCCAGCAGTGAGGGCAGGAGCCTAAATTCACCCCTCCACTTT. Translating gives CASSEGRSLNSPLHF. Based on the CDR3 plus reference TRBV2 and TRBJ1-6, the full variable domain is EPEVTQTPSHQVTQMGQEVILRCVPISNHLYFYWYRQILGQKVEFLVSFYNNEISEKSEIFDDQFSVERPDGSNFTLKIRSTKLEDSAMYFCASSEGRSLNSPLHFGNGTRLTVT.

There are a few counts of this clonotype. V usage is TRBV11-2 and J usage is TRBJ2-1, with 9 bases that match TRBD2. Trimming removed 4 bases from V and 8 bases from J; junction bases left unmatched: 6. CDR3 length: 14 amino acids. Germline V gene data show CDR1 as SGHAT and CDR2 as FQNNGV. The CDR3 DNA reads as TGTGCCAGCAGCTGGGGCGGGGGGGTATATGAGCAGTTCTTC. The encoded protein is CASSWGGGVYEQFF.

Concerning this clonotype: One base away lies a much larger clone, so this may be a sequencing read error. The J gene is TRBJ2-1, the V gene TRBV11-2, with 9 bases identical to TRBD1. In germline, CDR1 is SGHAT, CDR2 FQNNGV. The CDR3 has 16 amino acids. CDR3 amino acids: CASSPGQGFSCNEQFF. CDR3 DNA sequence: TGTGCCAGCAGCCCGGGACAGGGATTCTCCTGCAATGAGCAGTTCTTC.

This clonotype was found a few times. In DNA, the CDR3 is TGTGCCAGCACGGAGGGGCAAATCTCCTACGAGCAGTACTTC. The encoded protein is CASTEGQISYEQYF. V usage is TRBV6-1 and J usage is TRBJ2-7, with D possibly TRBD2 on 6 matching bases. The CDR3 is made up of 14 amino acids. Trimming removed 7 bases from V and 0 bases from J, with 13 bases in between. Germline V gene data show CDR1 as MNHNS and CDR2 as SASEGT.

This clonotype was counted many times. This chain links TRBV13 with TRBJ2-1; D might be TRBD1 (5 bases). Trimming shortened V by 4 bases and J by 8 bases, and 18 bases separated the two germline ends. Germline CDR1 reads PRHDT; CDR2 reads FYEKMQ (reference sequence). The CDR3 totals 15 residues. CDR3: CASSSLRAGNYEQFF. The CDR3 region has the DNA TGTGCCAGCAGCTCCCTTCGGGCAGGGAATTATGAGCAGTTCTTC.

This clonotype has just a few counts. This could be a read error, since a much larger clone is one nucleotide away. The conserved final phenylalanine or tryptophan is absent from the CDR3, which likely points to a read error. V usage is TRBV28 and J usage is TRBJ2-3, with unresolved D. This CDR3 region has 16 residues. The V gene's germline CDR1 is MDHEN and CDR2 SYDVKM. V gave up 6 bases and J gave up 2 bases, with 18 bases separating them. The CDR3 nucleotides are TGTGCCAGCAGCTACCCTAGAAGAAGGCACACAGATACGCAGTATTCT. Its protein is CASSYPRRRHTDTQYS.

The CDR3 sequence: CASSLAGTGPGNEQFF. The CDR3 coding sequence is TGCGCCAGCAGCCTAGCGGGGACAGGGCCGGGGAATGAGCAGTTCTTC. The gene calls are TRBV5-1 and TRBJ2-1; D possibly uses TRBD1 or TRBD2 (9 bases each). The CDR3 is made up of 16 amino acids. Trimming took off 4 bases at V and 7 bases at J, with 21 bases between the two ends. Looked up from germline, CDR1 is SGHRS and CDR2 is YFSETQ.

Many counts were recorded for this clonotype. This rearrangement joins TRBV2 to TRBJ2-2; no clear D. With 7 bases removed from V and 7 bases from J, the gap between germline ends came to 10 bases. The V gene's germline CDR1 is SNHLY and CDR2 FYNNEI. The CDR3 totals 12 residues. CDR3 sequence (DNA): TGTGCCAGCAACAAGGAGCTCGGGGAGCTGTTTTTT. Protein: CASNKELGELFF.

This rearrangement joins TRBV6-2 or TRBV6-3 to TRBJ2-1; D gene unclear. From germline, CDR1 is MNHEY and CDR2 SVGEGT. V gave up 0 bases and J gave up 3 bases, with 12 bases separating them. The CDR3 is 16 amino acids. CDR3 in DNA: TGTGCCAGCAGTTACTCGATGAACAGCCACTACAATGAGCAGTTCTTC. Translated, it gives CASSYSMNSHYNEQFF.

The chain combines TRBV9 with TRBJ2-1; 10 nucleotides line up with TRBD2. After removal of 3 bases from V and 5 bases from J, the junction contained 2 bases not matched to a gene. Germline CDR1 reads SGDLS; CDR2 reads YYNGEE. The CDR3 is made up of 14 amino acids. Here the CDR3 DNA reads TGTGCCAGCAGCGCTGGGACTAGCGACAATGAGCAGTTCTTC. It is translated as CASSAGTSDNEQFF.

This clonotype was detected a few times. The V call is TRBV28, the J call TRBJ1-2, with D possibly TRBD1 on 6 matching bases. CDR1 and CDR2 from the germline V gene are MDHEN and SYDVKM. This CDR3 is built from 15 residues. V dropped 7 bases and J dropped 1 base, with 16 bases sitting between them. CDR3 protein: CASIQGGTYNYGYTF. DNA of the CDR3: TGTGCCAGCATCCAAGGGGGGACCTATAACTATGGCTACACCTTC.

This clonotype was detected a few times. The V and J genes are TRBV6-2 or TRBV6-3 and TRBJ2-2; 8 nucleotides agree with TRBD2. The length of the CDR3 is 14 residues. After removal of 2 bases from V and 7 bases from J, the junction contained 3 bases not matched to a gene. CDR1 and CDR2 (germline): MNHEY, SVGEGT. The CDR3, as DNA: TGTGCCAGCAGTTACGGAGCGGGGGTCGGGGAGCTGTTTTTT. Its translation is CASSYGAGVGELFF.

In nucleotides, the CDR3 is TGCAGTGCTAAGGGGGGCAGCACTAGCACAGATACGCAGTATTTT. Translating it yields CSAKGGSTSTDTQYF. The chain is built from TRBV20-1 and TRBJ2-3; tentatively, D is TRBD1 or TRBD2 (6 bases each). The CDR3 covers 15 residues. Per the germline V gene, CDR1 is DFQATT and CDR2 is SNEGSKA (reference sequence). Between the trimmed V and J ends, which lost 4 bases and 0 bases, there was a span of 14 bases.

This clonotype was detected a few times. The J gene is TRBJ2-7, the V gene TRBV12-3 or TRBV12-4; D might be TRBD2 (6 bases). Trimming took off 5 bases at V and 6 bases at J, with 20 bases between the two ends. There are 15 residues in the CDR3. CDR3 DNA sequence: TGTGCCAGCAGTGGGGCCACTGGAGGGGATCCCGAGCAGTACTTC. As protein: CASSGATGGDPEQYF.

The sample holds many counts of this clonotype. The V and J genes are TRBV11-2 and TRBJ1-4; 7 bases are shared with TRBD1. Germline CDR1 SGHAT, CDR2 FQNNGV. The CDR3 contains 15 residues. V gave up 2 bases and J gave up 9 bases; unmatched junction bases: 9. The CDR3 bases are TGTGCCAGCAGCTTAATTTTAGGGGGCGATCAAAAACTGTTTTTT. Residues: CASSLILGGDQKLFF. The full variable domain, in which reference TRBV11-2 and TRBJ1-4 provide the parts outside the CDR3, is EAGVAQSPRYKIIEKRQSVAFWCNPISGHATLYWYQQILGQGPKLLIQFQNNGVVDDSQLPKDRFSAERLKGVDSTLKIQPAKLEDSAVYLCASSLILGGDQKLFFGSGTQLSVL.

This chain connects TRBV5-5 to TRBJ1-2, with 7 bases that match TRBD1. The CDR3 runs to 15 residues. The J segment lost 3 bases and the V segment lost 5 bases, leaving 10 bases of the junction unmatched. In germline, CDR1 is SGHKS, CDR2 YYEKEE (reference sequence). The CDR3 nucleotides read TGTGCCAGCAGTCCCGGTCAGGGGGGAGACTATGGCTACACCTTC. Protein: CASSPGQGGDYGYTF.

In its sample, this clonotype was seen many times. This CDR3 is CASSEALGDRGPYEQYF. CDR3 sequence (DNA): TGTGCCAGCAGTGAAGCGCTGGGGGACAGGGGACCCTACGAGCAGTACTTC. The chain employs TRBV6-1 and TRBJ2-7; 10 bases match TRBD1. From germline, CDR1 is MNHNS and CDR2 SASEGT. The CDR3 has 17 residues. V lost 0 bases and J lost 2; bases outside the gene matches: 7.